This T cell receptor beta chain was sequenced in a study of TIL therapy for anti-PD-1-resistant metastatic lung cancer. The libraries were made with immunoSEQ v3. Libraries were sequenced to 2.2 million or so read pairs (survey) or roughly 5-6.5 million (deep). Data came from immunoSEQ multiplex PCR; TCRdb stores just in-frame clones and leaves some out. The profile shows about 26,000 clones, 63% of them singletons. Time point reported: pre-treatment sample, taken before nivolumab and TIL therapy. Tumor tissue came from excised metastases, mostly pleural nodules or supraclavicular lymph nodes. The CDR3 is 16 amino acids. Trimming took 2 bases from V and 0 from J, leaving 11 bases between them. The germline CDR1 and CDR2 sequences are SGHAT and FQNNGV.

Sequencing used tumor tissue, obtained at baseline. This TCR was recovered from a woman aged 30 to 85 with non-small cell lung cancer. V is TRBV11-2 and J is TRBJ1-3; D is uncertain. The CDR3 region has the DNA TGTGCCAGCAGCTTAAGTCCAGGAAGCTCTGGAAACACCATATATTTT. Translation: CASSLSPGSSGNTIYF.